This TCR beta chain is from a study of cytomegalovirus exposure and HLA in healthy donors. Broader study findings: Among the CMV-associated chains, a few were confirmed in vitro as specific for CMV antigens. According to the study, approximately 150 TCR beta chains were cytomegalovirus-associated. The tendency of first-cohort TCR clusters to co-occur in the 120 or so validation repertoires was the finding of a later analysis. While the bulk of TCR sequences proved rare, some public TCRs turned up in many donors.

Libraries were prepared by immunoSEQ multiplex PCR; TCRdb keeps only in-frame clonotypes and omits some of them. The table includes around 160,000 clones, less than 90% detected once. Germline CDR1 SQVTM, CDR2 ANQGSEA. This CDR3 contains 13 residues. This clone was observed once. Its antigen is still unknown. The V gene is TRBV29-1, the J gene TRBJ2-5; 9 nucleotides line up with TRBD2. Gene TRBJ2-7 matches the end of the DNA better, so the J call may be wrong. The sequenced sample was PBMCs. The TCR originated in a man aged 25-45 years in good health and CMV-seropositive. The CDR3 spells CSFRTSASYEQYF. In nucleotides, the CDR3 is TGCAGCTTCCGGACTAGCGCCTCCTACGAGCAGTACTTC.